Detailed here is one TCR beta chain. The record originates from a study of blood T cell repertoires in COVID-19. As for the study in general: Acute and convalescent COVID-19 specimens originated in the United States, Italy and Spain. The analysed material was cDNA or gDNA that came from T cells, B-cell-depleted T cells, or PBMCs.

Study processing details: The assay estimated nucleated cells by amplifying reference gene primers. The table came from immunoSEQ multiplex PCR; TCRdb's copy has only in-frame clones and leaves some out. D and trimming come from the DNA, and the V and J calls and clone size come from that table. This table holds about 55,000 clones, less than 75% found once. The sample consisted of peripheral blood. The sequence derives from a woman in her 70s with acute or convalescent COVID-19.

The CDR3 coding sequence is TGTGCCACCCGAGGGGGGGTATATAATTCACCCCTCCACTTT. Its translation is CATRGGVYNSPLHF. The chain is built from TRBV3-1 (or the pseudogene TRBV3-2) and TRBJ1-6; tentatively, D is TRBD1 (6 bases). The CDR3 has 14 amino acids. Germline V gene data show CDR1 as LGHDT and CDR2 as YNNKEL (reference sequence). V was shortened by 10 bases and J by 4 bases, with 14 bases between the two germline ends.